This T cell receptor beta chain was found in a study of T cells after yellow fever vaccination. Study as a whole: Where fractions had low cell numbers, libraries were prepared from them with the SMART-Seq v4 Ultra Low Input RNA kit.

CDR1 is LNHNV, CDR2 YYDKDF, per germline (reference sequence). V lost 4 bases and J 5 bases, leaving 15 bases between the germline ends. The CDR3 has 15 amino acids. This clonotype has ten or more counts. TCRdb itself ran the 5' RACE reads through MiXCR, one entry per CDR3 protein. The table records approximately 300,000 distinct CDR3 sequences, around 7.3% of them present only once. The input for sequencing was PBMCs, taken about 41 days after the first yellow fever vaccination. This chain uses TRBV15 with TRBJ1-5, with no clear D. The receptor comes from a man aged 18 to 30 who received the YFV17D yellow fever vaccine. The CDR3: CATSIPTAPYQPQHF. DNA for the CDR3: TGTGCCACCAGCATCCCCACAGCCCCCTATCAGCCCCAGCATTTT.